This TCR beta chain was captured in a study of cytomegalovirus exposure and HLA in healthy donors. Study summary: The 550 to 700 first-cohort repertoires and the 120 or so validation repertoires shared the same platform, a later analysis reported. Study-wide results and caveats: The listing of 150 to 200 TCR beta chains classed them as cytomegalovirus-associated.

A word on this clone: No antigen is known for it.

TCRdb's copy holds only in-frame clones and misses some; the assay was immunoSEQ multiplex PCR. The sample holds 200,000 or so clones; about 89% are singletons and the top ten take approximately 1.1%. This TCR came from a woman under 30 in good health and CMV-seronegative. The sample was PBMCs.

For the CDR3, the DNA is TGTGCCAGCAGCCGCGACACGGGGCTTGACGGGAGGGAGTTCGCCGGGGAGCTGTTTTTT. It encodes CASSRDTGLDGREFAGELFF. This chain uses TRBV11-3 with TRBJ2-2; 8 bases line up with TRBD2. This CDR3 region has 20 residues. Germline-derived CDR1 and CDR2 are SGHNT and YENEEA. Losses at the gene ends were 5 bases for V and 6 bases for J; bases not matched to a gene: 23.